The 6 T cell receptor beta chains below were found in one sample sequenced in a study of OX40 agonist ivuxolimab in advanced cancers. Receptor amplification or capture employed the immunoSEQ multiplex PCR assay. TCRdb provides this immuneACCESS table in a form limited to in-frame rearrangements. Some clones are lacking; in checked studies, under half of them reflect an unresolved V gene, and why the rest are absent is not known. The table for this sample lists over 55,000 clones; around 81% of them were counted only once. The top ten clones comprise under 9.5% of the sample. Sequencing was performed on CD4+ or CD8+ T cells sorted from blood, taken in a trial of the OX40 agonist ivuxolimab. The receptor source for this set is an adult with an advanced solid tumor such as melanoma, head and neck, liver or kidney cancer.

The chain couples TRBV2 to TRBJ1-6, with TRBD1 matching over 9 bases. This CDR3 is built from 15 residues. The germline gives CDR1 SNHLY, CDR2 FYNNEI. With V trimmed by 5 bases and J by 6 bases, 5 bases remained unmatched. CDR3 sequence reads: CASSTQGARNSPLHF. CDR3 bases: TGTGCCAGCAGTACACAGGGGGCTCGTAATTCACCCCTCCACTTT. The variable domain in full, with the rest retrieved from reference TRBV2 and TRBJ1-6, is EPEVTQTPSHQVTQMGQEVILRCVPISNHLYFYWYRQILGQKVEFLVSFYNNEISEKSEIFDDQFSVERPDGSNFTLKIRSTKLEDSAMYFCASSTQGARNSPLHFGNGTRLTVT.

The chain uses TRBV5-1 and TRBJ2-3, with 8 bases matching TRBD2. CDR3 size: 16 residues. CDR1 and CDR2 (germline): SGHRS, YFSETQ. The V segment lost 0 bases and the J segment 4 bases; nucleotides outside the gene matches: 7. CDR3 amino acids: CASSLVGSGVSDTQYF. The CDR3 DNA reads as TGCGCCAGCAGCTTGGTTGGTAGCGGGGTTTCAGATACGCAGTATTTT.

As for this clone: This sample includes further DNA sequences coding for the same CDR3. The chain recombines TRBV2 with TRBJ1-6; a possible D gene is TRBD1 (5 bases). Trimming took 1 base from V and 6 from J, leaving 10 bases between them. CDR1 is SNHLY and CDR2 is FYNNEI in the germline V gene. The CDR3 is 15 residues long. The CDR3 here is CASSEGGAGNSPLHF. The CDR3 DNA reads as TGTGCCAGCAGTGAAGGGGGCGCCGGTAATTCACCCCTCCACTTT.

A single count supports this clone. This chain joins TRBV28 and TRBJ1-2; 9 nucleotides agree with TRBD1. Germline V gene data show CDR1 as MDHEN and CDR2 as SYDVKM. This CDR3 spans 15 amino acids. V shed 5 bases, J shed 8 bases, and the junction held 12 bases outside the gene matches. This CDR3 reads CASSPQGTGLSGYTF. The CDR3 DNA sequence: TGTGCCAGCAGTCCCCAAGGGACAGGGTTGAGCGGCTACACCTTC.

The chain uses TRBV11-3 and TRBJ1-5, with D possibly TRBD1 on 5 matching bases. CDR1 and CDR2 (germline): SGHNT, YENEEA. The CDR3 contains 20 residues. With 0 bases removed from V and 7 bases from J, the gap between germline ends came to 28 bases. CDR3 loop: CASSLEDNKPEREGVQPQHF. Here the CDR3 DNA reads TGTGCCAGCAGCTTAGAGGATAACAAACCCGAAAGGGAAGGGGTGCAGCCCCAGCATTTT.

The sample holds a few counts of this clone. The CDR3, as DNA: TGTGCCAGCAGCTTATTCCAGCACACGGACGGAAACACCATATATTTT. Protein product: CASSLFQHTDGNTIYF. The chain carries TRBV7-3 and TRBJ1-3, with D hard to call. This CDR3 spans 16 amino acids. The germline V and J ends were trimmed by 2 bases and 4 bases, with 15 bases remaining between them. CDR1 and CDR2 from the germline V gene are SGHTA and FQGTGA.